This passage covers 10 T cell receptor beta chains from one sample sequenced in a study of blood T cell repertoires in COVID-19. Assay used: immunoSEQ multiplex PCR; TCRdb lists only in-frame clones, some missing. This sample has roughly 70,000 clones, with roughly four fifths found just once. Specimen: peripheral blood. These receptors came from an older man with COVID-19, enrolled during active disease.

This clone occurred once. The V gene is TRBV10-3, the J gene TRBJ1-2; D is ambiguous. Trimming shortened V by 7 bases and J by 4 bases, and 13 bases separated the two germline ends. This CDR3 is built from 13 residues. Germline V CDR1 and CDR2: ENHRY, SYGVKD. DNA for the CDR3: TGTGCCATCAAAATCGCAGGAAGCTATGGCTACACCTTC. Protein product: CAIKIAGSYGYTF.

The rearrangement joins TRBV3-1 (or the pseudogene TRBV3-2) to TRBJ2-2; TRBD1 matches 9 bases. Germline V gene sequence: CDR1 LGHDT, CDR2 YNNKEL (reference sequence). The J segment lost 5 bases and the V segment lost 5 bases, leaving 6 bases of the junction unmatched. This CDR3 region has 15 residues. The CDR3 region has the DNA TGTGCCAGCAGCGCCGGGACAGGGTATACCGGGGAGCTGTTTTTT. Translating it yields CASSAGTGYTGELFF.

The gene calls are TRBV12-3 or TRBV12-4 and TRBJ1-2, with TRBD1 matching 11 bases. The CDR3 spans 13 residues. V gave up 2 bases and J gave up 8 bases; unmatched junction bases: 1. CDR3 bases: TGTGCCAGCAGTTTACGGACAGGGGGCGGCTACACCTTC. It encodes CASSLRTGGGYTF.

The CDR3 protein is CASSPFVAYGYTF. In DNA, the CDR3 is TGTGCCAGCAGTCCATTCGTGGCCTATGGCTACACCTTC. The rearrangement joins TRBV6-5 to TRBJ1-2; D is ambiguous. Germline CDR1 is MNHEY and CDR2 is SVGAGI. Between the trimmed V and J ends, which lost 5 bases and 4 bases, there was a span of 11 bases. The CDR3 extends over 13 amino acids.

A remark on this clone: Other DNA sequences of this sample code for an identical CDR3. The chain joins TRBV9 to TRBJ2-3; TRBD2 is a possible D gene (5 bases). V dropped 0 bases and J dropped 0 bases, with 5 bases sitting between them. Germline values: CDR1 SGDLS, CDR2 YYNGEE. There are 14 residues in the CDR3. The DNA of the CDR3 is TGTGCCAGCAGCGTAGCGGGAAGCACAGATACGCAGTATTTT. Amino acid sequence: CASSVAGSTDTQYF.

The sample holds a few counts of this clone. The chain links TRBV5-1 to TRBJ2-7, with D possibly matching TRBD2 (6 bases). The CDR3 consists of 15 residues. The germline CDR1 and CDR2 sequences are SGHRS and YFSETQ. V was shortened by 6 bases and J by 2 bases, with 18 bases between the two germline ends. The CDR3 reads CASTYSSGLTYEQYF. In nucleotides, the CDR3 is TGCGCCAGCACCTACAGCTCGGGACTGACCTACGAGCAGTACTTC. Full variable domain (missing parts from reference TRBV5-1 and TRBJ2-7): KAGVTQTPRYLIKTRGQQVTLSCSPISGHRSVSWYQQTPGQGLQFLFEYFSETQRNKGNFPGRFSGRQFSNSRSEMNVSTLELGDSALYLCASTYSSGLTYEQYFGPGTRLTVT.

This chain joins TRBV14 and TRBJ2-1; 7 bases match TRBD2. Germline V lookup: CDR1 SGHDN, CDR2 FVKESK. V dropped 1 base and J dropped 12; count of bases not matched to a gene: 15. CDR3 size: 16 residues. The CDR3 is CASSQVMGTIRTVQFF. CDR3 sequence (DNA): TGTGCCAGCAGCCAAGTAATGGGGACTATAAGGACGGTGCAGTTCTTC. The whole variable domain, filled in from reference TRBV14 and TRBJ2-1, reads EAGVTQFPSHSVIEKGQTVTLRCDPISGHDNLYWYRRVMGKEIKFLLHFVKESKQDESGMPNNRFLAERTGGTYSTLKVQPAELEDSGVYFCASSQVMGTIRTVQFFGPGTRLTVL.

The chain links TRBV5-4 to TRBJ2-3; D is perhaps TRBD1 (6 bases). Trimming removed 4 bases at V and 6 bases at J, with 18 bases between. The CDR3 is made up of 15 amino acids. Germline CDR1 and CDR2: SGHNT and YYREEE (reference sequence). CDR3 nucleotide sequence: TGTGCCAGCAGCGCGGACAGTTTTGGTTTGGATACGCAGTATTTT. Translated: CASSADSFGLDTQYF.

This rearrangement joins TRBV30 to TRBJ1-5; 9 bases map to TRBD1. The CDR3 totals 15 residues. Trimming cost V 0 bases and J 7 bases; bases outside gene matches: 7. The V gene's germline CDR1 is GTSNPN and CDR2 SVGIG (reference sequence). The CDR3 DNA follows: TGTGCCTGGAGTGTAGCGGGACAGGGAGTGCAGCCCCAGCATTTT. Its translation: CAWSVAGQGVQPQHF.

This clone has more than one count but fewer than ten. DNA of the CDR3: TGTGCCTGGAGTACCACTTTTAGCAATCAGCCCCAGCATTTT. It translates to CAWSTTFSNQPQHF. V and J are TRBV30 and TRBJ1-5; no reliable D call. The germline CDR1 and CDR2 sequences are GTSNPN and SVGIG (reference sequence). The CDR3 has 14 residues. V lost 2 bases and J 0 bases, leaving 8 bases between the germline ends.